One and the same sample provided the 20 T cell receptor beta chains below, sequenced in a study of blood T cell repertoires in COVID-19. Profiling relied on immunoSEQ multiplex PCR, and the TCRdb table lists in-frame clones only, not all of them. The data contain about 230,000 clones, more than 75% of them seen just once; the ten biggest clones take up around 10%. Material for sequencing was peripheral blood. The receptors come from a man between 45 and 60 years old with COVID-19, enrolled during active disease.

The V gene is TRBV7-8, the J gene TRBJ2-1; maybe TRBD1 (6 bases). CDR3 size: 17 residues. The V end lost 2 bases, the J end lost 0 bases, and 14 bases lay between the germline ends. Germline-derived CDR1 and CDR2 are SGHVS and FQNEAQ. The CDR3 coding sequence is TGTGCCAGCAGCTTAACAGCCGGGACATCCTCCTACAATGAGCAGTTCTTC. It encodes CASSLTAGTSSYNEQFF.

The chain carries TRBV29-1 and TRBJ1-2; D is perhaps TRBD1 (5 bases). The ends were cut back, 6 bases at V and 5 bases at J, with 13 bases in the middle. The CDR3 loop spans 12 amino acids. From germline, CDR1 is SQVTM and CDR2 ANQGSEA. Here the CDR3 reads CSVGTEDYGYTF. The DNA for the CDR3 is TGCAGCGTGGGGACTGAGGATTATGGCTACACCTTC.

This clone has a single count. The chain is built from TRBV10-2 and TRBJ2-7, with a tentative D call TRBD1 (5 bases). Germline V gives CDR1 WSHSY, CDR2 SAAADI. Trimming pared 2 bases from V and 7 bases from J, leaving 18 bases between. The CDR3 loop spans 15 amino acids. The CDR3 protein is CASSEAGQLTLEQYF. CDR3 bases: TGCGCCAGCAGTGAGGCAGGGCAACTAACGTTAGAGCAGTACTTC.

The V and J genes are TRBV11-2 and TRBJ2-1, with D unresolved. This CDR3 comprises 15 residues. Trimming shortened V by 3 bases and J by 0 bases, and 9 bases separated the two germline ends. Germline V lookup: CDR1 SGHAT, CDR2 FQNNGV. The CDR3 loop reads CASSLDTGSYNEQFF. The CDR3, as DNA: TGTGCCAGCAGCTTGGATACGGGCTCCTACAATGAGCAGTTCTTC.

V usage is TRBV18 and J usage is TRBJ2-2; possibly TRBD2 for D (5 bases). Looked up from germline, CDR1 is KGHSH and CDR2 is LQKENI. V was cut by 1 base and J by 0 bases, with 6 bases left in between. The CDR3 has 15 residues. CDR3 in amino acids: CASSPLRANTGELFF. The CDR3 nucleotides are TGTGCCAGCTCACCACTGAGGGCGAACACCGGGGAGCTGTTTTTT.

The chain's CDR3 is CASSRTGADSPLHF. In DNA, the CDR3 is TGTGCCAGCAGCCGGACAGGGGCAGATTCACCCCTCCACTTT. The chain is built from TRBV7-9 and TRBJ1-6; 9 bases map to TRBD1. The CDR3 is 14 amino acids. V lost 5 bases, J lost 8 bases, and 4 bases stayed unmatched. Germline V gene sequence: CDR1 SEHNR, CDR2 FQNEAQ (reference sequence).

This clone has only one observation. The chain uses TRBV11-2 and TRBJ2-7; D not resolved. The CDR3 has 14 amino acids. The V gene's germline CDR1 is SGHAT and CDR2 FQNNGV. Between the trimmed V and J ends, which lost 1 base and 3 bases, there was a span of 10 bases. The CDR3 here is CASSLGLTFYEQYF. CDR3 coding DNA: TGTGCCAGCAGCTTAGGTCTGACTTTCTACGAGCAGTACTTC.

The J gene is TRBJ2-5, the V gene TRBV9; TRBD1 aligns across 7 bases. With 3 bases clipped from V and 1 base from J, the junction kept 3 bases outside the gene matches. This CDR3 has 14 amino acids. Looked up from germline, CDR1 is SGDLS and CDR2 is YYNGEE. CDR3 coding DNA: TGTGCCAGCAGCGCGACAGGGATCCAAGAGACCCAGTACTTC. Residues: CASSATGIQETQYF. The full variable domain, in which reference TRBV9 and TRBJ2-5 provide the parts outside the CDR3, is DSGVTQTPKHLITATGQRVTLRCSPRSGDLSVYWYQQSLDQGLQFLIQYYNGEERAKGNILERFSAQQFPDLHSELNLSSLELGDSALYFCASSATGIQETQYFGPGTRLLVL.

The V gene is TRBV28, the J gene TRBJ2-7, with 9 bases aligning to TRBD1. Germline CDR1 and CDR2: MDHEN and SYDVKM. This CDR3 contains 14 residues. V gave up 7 bases and J gave up 2 bases; unmatched junction bases: 6. This chain's CDR3 is CASKGQGEPYEQYF. In DNA form, the CDR3 reads TGTGCCAGCAAGGGACAGGGCGAACCCTACGAGCAGTACTTC.

The gene calls are TRBV19 and TRBJ1-4, with D uncertain. In germline, CDR1 is LNHDA, CDR2 SQIVND (reference sequence). With 3 bases removed from V and 8 bases from J, the gap between germline ends came to 4 bases. CDR3 length: 11 amino acids. The CDR3 DNA sequence: TGTGCCAGTAGTATCCGGGAAAAACTGTTTTTT. Translated: CASSIREKLFF. The full variable domain, rest sourced from reference TRBV19 and TRBJ1-4, is DGGITQSPKYLFRKEGQNVTLSCEQNLNHDAMYWYRQDPGQGLRLIYYSQIVNDFQKGDIAEGYSVSREKKESFPLTVTSAQKNPTAFYLCASSIREKLFFGSGTQLSVL.

In its sample, this clone was seen once. The chain recombines TRBV2 with TRBJ2-7; TRBD1 matches 9 bases. Unmatched junction bases numbered 8, after V lost 5 bases and J lost 6 bases. Per germline, CDR1 SNHLY and CDR2 FYNNEI. The CDR3 spans 14 residues. CDR3 amino acids: CASSPLGQGIEQYF. DNA of the CDR3: TGTGCCAGCAGTCCCTTGGGACAGGGTATCGAGCAGTACTTC. The complete variable domain, with remaining parts taken from reference TRBV2 and TRBJ2-7, reads EPEVTQTPSHQVTQMGQEVILRCVPISNHLYFYWYRQILGQKVEFLVSFYNNEISEKSEIFDDQFSVERPDGSNFTLKIRSTKLEDSAMYFCASSPLGQGIEQYFGPGTRLTVT.

This clone was observed a single time. CDR3 nucleotides: TGTGCCAGCAGTTTAAATAGACATAGCAATCAGCCCCAGCATTTT. This codes for CASSLNRHSNQPQHF. V usage is TRBV27 and J usage is TRBJ1-5; D unresolved. CDR3 length: 15 residues. CDR1 is MNHEY, CDR2 SMNVEV, per germline (reference sequence). Trimming took 2 bases from V and 0 from J, leaving 8 bases between them.

The chain couples TRBV5-1 to TRBJ2-5; D gene unclear. The CDR3 totals 13 residues. V was clipped by 1 base and J by 0 bases, with 4 bases between them. Germline CDR1 reads SGHRS; CDR2 reads YFSETQ. The CDR3 sequence is CASSLNYQETQYF. In nucleotides, the CDR3 is TGCGCCAGCAGCTTGAACTACCAAGAGACCCAGTACTTC.

The CDR3 here is CASSLSGYQETQYF. CDR3 bases: TGTGCCAGCAGCTTATCAGGGTACCAAGAGACCCAGTACTTC. The chain carries TRBV7-8 and TRBJ2-5, with a possible D match to TRBD1 (5 bases). Germline V gene sequence: CDR1 SGHVS, CDR2 FQNEAQ. The CDR3 is made up of 14 amino acids. V was pared by 2 bases and J by 0 bases, with 7 bases between. The full variable domain, rest sourced from reference TRBV7-8 and TRBJ2-5, is GAGVSQSPRYKVAKRGQDVALRCDPISGHVSLFWYQQALGQGPEFLTYFQNEAQLDKSGLPSDRFFAERPEGSVSTLKIQRTQQEDSAVYLCASSLSGYQETQYFGPGTRLLVL.

The CDR3 sequence is CACSGLAENNEQFF. DNA for the CDR3: TGTGCCTGCTCGGGACTAGCGGAAAACAATGAGCAGTTCTTC. The V and J genes are TRBV30 and TRBJ2-1; TRBD2 matches at 11 bases. V trimming: 6 bases; J trimming: 5 bases; junction bases outside the gene matches: 6. The length of the CDR3 is 14 residues. Germline V gene lookup returns CDR1 GTSNPN and CDR2 SVGIG (reference sequence).

This clone was counted a single time. This chain connects TRBV3-1 (or the pseudogene TRBV3-2) to TRBJ2-5; the match to TRBD2 covers 11 bases. The germline CDR1 and CDR2 sequences are LGHDT and YNNKEL (reference sequence). J lost 1 base, V lost 5 bases, and 12 bases had no gene match. This CDR3 comprises 18 residues. CDR3 nucleotide sequence: TGTGCCAGCAGCTACAGCTCTTCTAGCGGGAGGCGCCAAGAGACCCAGTACTTC. Protein product: CASSYSSSSGRRQETQYF.

This clone was seen a single time. V usage is TRBV11-2 and J usage is TRBJ1-6; TRBD1 might be the D (5 bases). Trimming shortened V by 5 bases and J by 10 bases, and 18 bases separated the two germline ends. Germline CDR1 SGHAT, CDR2 FQNNGV. CDR3 length: 15 residues. CDR3 DNA: TGTGCCAGCAGCCAGATGGGACTGCAAATCTCACCCCTCCACTTT. Translated: CASSQMGLQISPLHF.

The chain has TRBV10-2 and TRBJ2-1, with TRBD2 matching over 9 bases. V was clipped by 7 bases and J by 6 bases; unmatched bases: 13. Per the germline V gene, CDR1 is WSHSY and CDR2 is SAAADI. The CDR3 length is 16 residues. The CDR3 reads CASNPAGGAPANEQFF. The DNA for the CDR3 is TGCGCCAGCAATCCTGCGGGGGGGGCCCCAGCCAATGAGCAGTTCTTC.

This clone was counted a single time. This chain joins TRBV6-2 or TRBV6-3 and TRBJ2-1; 8 bases match TRBD2. Germline loops: CDR1 MNHEY, CDR2 SVGEGT. The ends lost 0 bases at V and 10 bases at J; junction bases unmatched: 14. CDR3 length: 17 amino acids. The CDR3 nucleotides read TGTGCCAGCAGTTACTCAATCCAGGGACTAGAGGCGTTGGAGCAGTTCTTC. Protein sequence: CASSYSIQGLEALEQFF.

This clone has a handful of counts. The J gene is TRBJ2-7, the V gene TRBV12-3 or TRBV12-4; no reliable D call. The CDR3 runs to 11 residues. The V end was cut by 7 bases, the J end by 6 bases, with 10 bases between. Here the CDR3 reads CASKVDTEQYF. CDR3 nucleotide sequence: TGTGCCAGCAAAGTTGACACCGAGCAGTACTTC.